One and the same sample provided the 11 T cell receptor beta chains below, sequenced in a study of early T cells in non-severe SARS-CoV-2 infection (dated by TCRdb to 2020 to 2022). The library was made by 5' RACE. Sequencing was performed on a NextSeq 500. TCRdb itself trimmed the public reads at Q25 with fastp, ran MiXCR and retained productive beta chains. Each entry is one CDR3 protein sequence, shown with its most common DNA and genes. Across this sample there are tens of thousands of distinct CDR3 sequences, with around 5.6% seen only once. 6.8% of the sample is taken by the ten largest. Sequenced: whole blood. The receptor source for this set is an adult who was a healthcare worker with PCR-confirmed SARS-CoV-2 infection or an uninfected control (not recorded which).

The table lists this clonotype with many counts. The chain has TRBV18 and TRBJ2-3; no firm D call. With 2 bases removed from V and 0 bases from J, the gap between germline ends came to 3 bases. Per germline, CDR1 KGHSH and CDR2 LQKENI. The CDR3 totals 13 residues. CDR3 bases: TGTGCCAGCTCACCATTAAGCACAGATACGCAGTATTTT. Translated, it gives CASSPLSTDTQYF. Full variable domain (outside the CDR3, taken from reference TRBV18 and TRBJ2-3): NAGVMQNPRHLVRRRGQEARLRCSPMKGHSHVYWYRQLPEEGLKFMVYLQKENIIDESGMPKERFSAEFPKEGPSILRIQQVVRGDSAAYFCASSPLSTDTQYFGPGTRLTVL.

This chain connects TRBV10-3 to TRBJ1-5, with 7 bases fitting TRBD1. Trimming cost V 8 bases and J 2 bases; bases outside gene matches: 0. Germline V gene sequence: CDR1 ENHRY, CDR2 SYGVKD. The CDR3 consists of 12 residues. The CDR3 sequence: CAIGQGNQPQHF. The CDR3 nucleotides read TGTGCCATCGGACAGGGCAATCAGCCCCAGCATTTT.

In its sample, this clonotype was seen many times. The chain recombines TRBV6-5 with TRBJ2-1; D call uncertain. Trimming pared 6 bases from V and 9 bases from J, leaving 12 bases between. This CDR3 has 12 amino acids. CDR1 and CDR2 (germline): MNHEY, SVGAGI. CDR3 coding DNA: TGTGCCAGCAGCCCAACAAGGACTGAGCAGTTCTTC. Translation: CASSPTRTEQFF.

In its sample, this clonotype was seen many times. The chain joins TRBV15 to TRBJ2-1, with TRBD1 matching over 10 bases. V lost 5 bases to trimming and J lost 3 bases; unmatched junction nucleotides: 4. The germline V gene encodes CDR1 LNHNV and CDR2 YYDKDF (reference sequence). There are 15 residues in the CDR3. The CDR3 sequence is CATSAGTGVYNEQFF. CDR3 nucleotides: TGTGCCACCAGCGCCGGGACAGGGGTCTACAATGAGCAGTTCTTC.

Comments on this clonotype: This clone may be a read error of a much larger clone one base away. The CDR3 sequence: CASSSGLAGVRTGELFF. CDR3 coding DNA: TGTGCCAGCAGCTCAGGACTAGCGGGAGTCCGGACCGGGGAGCTGTTTTTT. The genes are TRBV7-7 and TRBJ2-2; 13 bases are a match to TRBD2. Germline CDR1 reads SSHAT; CDR2 reads FNYEAQ (reference sequence). The CDR3 totals 17 residues. V lost 4 bases to trimming and J lost 5 bases; unmatched junction nucleotides: 7.

This clonotype has at least ten counts. V and J are TRBV6-1 and TRBJ2-4; 9 nucleotides align to TRBD1. The CDR3 has 14 residues. The V gene end was trimmed by 8 bases and the J gene end by 3 bases; junction bases not matched to a gene: 5. Germline CDR1 and CDR2: MNHNS and SASEGT. Here the CDR3 reads CASYRTGDKNIQYF. CDR3 bases: TGTGCCAGCTACCGGACAGGGGACAAAAACATTCAGTACTTC.

The chain joins TRBV7-9 to TRBJ2-7; D ambiguous. The CDR3 spans 14 residues. Germline V gene data show CDR1 as SEHNR and CDR2 as FQNEAQ (reference sequence). Trimming removed 1 base from V and 1 base from J, with 8 bases in between. The CDR3 sequence is CASSLVGGSYEQYF. Written as DNA, the CDR3 is TGTGCCAGCAGCTTAGTTGGCGGTTCCTACGAGCAGTACTTC.

This clonotype was counted between two and nine times. The rearrangement uses TRBV6-5 and TRBJ2-7; 7 nucleotides line up with TRBD1. Germline V gene data show CDR1 as MNHEY and CDR2 as SVGAGI. This CDR3 comprises 16 residues. The V segment lost 5 bases and the J segment 7 bases; nucleotides outside the gene matches: 17. DNA for the CDR3: TGTGCCAGCAGTCTAACCTCCGGGACAGCTACCTGGGAGCAGTACTTC. Amino acid sequence: CASSLTSGTATWEQYF.

The chain combines TRBV28 with TRBJ1-1, with 8 bases matching TRBD1. CDR3 length: 14 residues. CDR1 is MDHEN, CDR2 SYDVKM, per germline. Unmatched junction bases numbered 3, after V lost 6 bases and J lost 0 bases. The CDR3 loop is CASRPGGMNTEAFF. The CDR3 nucleotides are TGTGCCAGCAGACCAGGGGGCATGAACACTGAAGCTTTCTTT.

There are many counts of this clonotype. This sequence joins TRBV12-3 or TRBV12-4 and TRBJ2-3, with 7 bases that match TRBD1. The CDR3 extends over 12 amino acids. V shed 3 bases and J 9 bases; nucleotides not matched to a gene: 3. DNA of the CDR3: TGTGCCAGCAGTTTGACAGGGACCACGCAGTATTTT. It codes for CASSLTGTTQYF.

The chain links TRBV5-1 to TRBJ1-1; no clear D. V lost 5 bases and J 5 bases, leaving 4 bases between the germline ends. This CDR3 has 10 amino acids. Looked up from germline, CDR1 is SGHRS and CDR2 is YFSETQ. The CDR3 region has the DNA TGCGCCAGCAGAGGGACTGAAGCTTTCTTT. Translating it yields CASRGTEAFF.